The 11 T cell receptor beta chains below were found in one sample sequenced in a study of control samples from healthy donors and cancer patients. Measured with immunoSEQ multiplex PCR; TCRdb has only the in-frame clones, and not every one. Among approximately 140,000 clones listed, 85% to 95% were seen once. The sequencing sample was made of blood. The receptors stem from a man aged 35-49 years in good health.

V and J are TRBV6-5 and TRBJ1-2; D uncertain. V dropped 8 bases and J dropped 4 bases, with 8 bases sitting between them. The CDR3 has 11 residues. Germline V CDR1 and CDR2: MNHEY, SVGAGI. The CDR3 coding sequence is TGTGCCAGCCAGGACGCCTATGGCTACACCTTC. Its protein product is CASQDAYGYTF.

The DNA for the CDR3 is TGTGCCAGCAGCGTAGTATCGGGGGGGCCCACCGGGGAGCTGTTTTTT. It yields the protein CASSVVSGGPTGELFF. This chain joins TRBV9 and TRBJ2-2; 8 nucleotides agree with TRBD2. Germline V CDR1 and CDR2: SGDLS, YYNGEE. J lost 4 bases, V lost 0 bases, and 5 bases had no gene match. This CDR3 spans 16 amino acids.

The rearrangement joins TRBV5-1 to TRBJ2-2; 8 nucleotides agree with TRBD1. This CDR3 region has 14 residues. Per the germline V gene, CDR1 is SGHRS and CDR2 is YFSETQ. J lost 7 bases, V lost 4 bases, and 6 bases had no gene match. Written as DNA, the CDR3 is TGCGCCAGCAGCCCCGGACAGGGAAGCGGGGAGCTGTTTTTT. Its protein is CASSPGQGSGELFF.

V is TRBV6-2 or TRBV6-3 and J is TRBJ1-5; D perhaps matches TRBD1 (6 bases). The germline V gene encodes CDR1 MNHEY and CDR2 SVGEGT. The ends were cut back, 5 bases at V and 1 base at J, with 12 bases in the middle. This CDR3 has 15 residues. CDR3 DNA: TGTGCCAGCAGTGCCGGGACAATGAGCAATCAGCCCCAGCATTTT. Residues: CASSAGTMSNQPQHF.

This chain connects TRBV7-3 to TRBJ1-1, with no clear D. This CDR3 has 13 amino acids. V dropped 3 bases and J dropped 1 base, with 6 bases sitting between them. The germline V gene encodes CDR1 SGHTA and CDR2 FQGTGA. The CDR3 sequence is CASSFYQNTEAFF. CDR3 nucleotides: TGTGCCAGCAGCTTCTACCAGAACACTGAAGCTTTCTTT. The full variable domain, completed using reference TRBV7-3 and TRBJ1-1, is GAGVSQTPSNKVTEKGKYVELRCDPISGHTALYWYRQSLGQGPEFLIYFQGTGAADDSGLPNDRFFAVRPEGSVSTLKIQRTERGDSAVYLCASSFYQNTEAFFGQGTRLTVV.

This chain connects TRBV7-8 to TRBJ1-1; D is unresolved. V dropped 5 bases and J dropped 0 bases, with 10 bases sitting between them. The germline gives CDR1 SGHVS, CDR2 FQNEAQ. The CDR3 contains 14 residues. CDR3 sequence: CASSPSRLNTEAFF. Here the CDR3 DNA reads TGTGCCAGCAGCCCGTCGCGGTTGAACACTGAAGCTTTCTTT. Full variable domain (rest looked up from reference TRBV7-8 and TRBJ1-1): GAGVSQSPRYKVAKRGQDVALRCDPISGHVSLFWYQQALGQGPEFLTYFQNEAQLDKSGLPSDRFFAERPEGSVSTLKIQRTQQEDSAVYLCASSPSRLNTEAFFGQGTRLTVV.

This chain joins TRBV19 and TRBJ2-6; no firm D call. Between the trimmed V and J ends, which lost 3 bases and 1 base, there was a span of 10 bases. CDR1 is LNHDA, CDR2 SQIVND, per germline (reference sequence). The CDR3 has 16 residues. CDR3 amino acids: CASSILATSGANVLTF. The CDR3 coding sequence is TGTGCCAGTAGTATTCTGGCTACGTCTGGGGCCAACGTCCTGACTTTC.

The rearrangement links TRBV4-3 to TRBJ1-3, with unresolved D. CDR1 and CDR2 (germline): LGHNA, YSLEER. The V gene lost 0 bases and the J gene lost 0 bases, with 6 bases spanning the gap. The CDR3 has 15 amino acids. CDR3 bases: TGCGCCAGCAGCCAAGACCGCAGCTCTGGAAACACCATATATTTT. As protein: CASSQDRSSGNTIYF.

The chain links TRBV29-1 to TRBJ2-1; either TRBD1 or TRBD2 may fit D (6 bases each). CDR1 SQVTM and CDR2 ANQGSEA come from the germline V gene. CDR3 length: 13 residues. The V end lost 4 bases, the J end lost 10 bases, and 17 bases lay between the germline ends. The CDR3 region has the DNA TGCAGCGTTGGCCCGCGTTTGGGGGGCGAGCAGTTCTTC. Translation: CSVGPRLGGEQFF.

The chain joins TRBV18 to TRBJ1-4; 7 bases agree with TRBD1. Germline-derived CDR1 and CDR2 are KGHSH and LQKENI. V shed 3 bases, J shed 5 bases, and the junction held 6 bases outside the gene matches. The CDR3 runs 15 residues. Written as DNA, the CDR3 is TGTGCCAGCTCACCCCCGGGACAGAAAAATGAAAAACTGTTTTTT. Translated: CASSPPGQKNEKLFF.

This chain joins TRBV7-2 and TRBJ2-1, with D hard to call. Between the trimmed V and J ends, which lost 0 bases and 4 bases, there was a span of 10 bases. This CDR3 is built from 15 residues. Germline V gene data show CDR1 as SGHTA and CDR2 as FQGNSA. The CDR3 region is CASSLAVGDYNEQFF. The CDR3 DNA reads TGTGCCAGCAGCTTAGCGGTGGGTGATTACAATGAGCAGTTCTTC.